The rows below give T cell receptor beta chains drawn from one sample of a study of control samples from healthy donors and cancer patients. Repertoires were generated with immunoSEQ multiplex PCR, while TCRdb's copy carries only in-frame clones and drops some. The table lists some 140,000 clones, approximately 94% of them singletons. The sample was blood. All receptors derive from a man in his forties in good health. Both conserved end residues are part of each CDR3. Each record gives: clone size, J gene, V gene, CDR3 protein. A row's size may be missing; if present it is once, few, many or a size class.

>-|TRBJ2-7|TRBV2
CASRTWDRDPEQYF
>-|TRBJ2-2|TRBV28
CASSPPRGGVLAGELFF
>-|TRBJ2-3|TRBV5-6
CASSWGLGAADTQYF
>-|TRBJ2-4|TRBV7-9
CASNAGGAVAKNIQYF
>-|TRBJ2-1|TRBV27
CASRKQGYEQFF
>-|TRBJ1-2|TRBV7-2
CASSLTGGPGYTF
>-|TRBJ2-7|TRBV20-1
CSAGRGYEQYF
>-|TRBJ1-1|TRBV9
CASSVVGEKNTEAFF
>-|TRBJ1-2|TRBV27
CASSPTGTYGYTF
>-|TRBJ2-3|TRBV7-2
CASSVHGTSGDSGDTQYF
>-|TRBJ2-1|TRBV6-5
CASMLGRGYREQFF
>-|TRBJ1-6|TRBV6-5
CASSWTGGNSPLHF
>-|TRBJ1-5|TRBV10-3
CAISRDKSNQPQHF
>-|TRBJ2-7|TRBV27
CASSYGTANEQYF
>once|TRBJ2-7|TRBV28
CASRAPTSYEQYF
>-|TRBJ2-1|TRBV2
CASIPGLRSYNEQFF
>-|TRBJ1-1|TRBV5-1
CASSLDGPNTEAFF
>-|TRBJ1-6|TRBV19
CASSTRGGWDSPLHF
>-|TRBJ1-2|TRBV19
CASRWTGNYGYTF
>-|TRBJ1-5|TRBV19
CASSIFHFNQPQHF
>-|TRBJ1-1|TRBV6-6
CASSYGAMLNTEAFF
>once|TRBJ2-1|TRBV9
CASSQLAGGPDEQFF
>-|TRBJ1-2|TRBV24-1
CATSEGRGYTF
>-|TRBJ2-3|TRBV10-3
CAISEPPGQIGLGDTQYF
>-|TRBJ1-1|TRBV5-4
CASSLGPKNTEAFF
>-|TRBJ2-2|TRBV7-6
CASSLWTSGGRGELFF
>-|TRBJ2-1|TRBV19
CASSMYPGLAYEQFF
>-|TRBJ2-7|TRBV10-1
CASSGSGTALYEQYF
>-|TRBJ2-3|TRBV9
CASSVGPRTDTQYF
>once|TRBJ1-5|TRBV10-2
CASSEPGTDQPQHF
>-|TRBJ2-7|TRBV19
CASSRTGAVYEQYF
>-|TRBJ2-2|TRBV25-1
CASSERTGRDTGELFF
>-|TRBJ1-1|TRBV7-2
CASSPGTGGGWGTEAFF
>-|TRBJ1-1|TRBV19
CASNRGVMNTEAFF
>-|TRBJ1-4|TRBV9
CASSSATGSNEKLFF
>-|TRBJ1-1|TRBV6-5
CASGDRPRNSEAFF
>-|TRBJ1-1|TRBV7-3
CASSLGAGEAFF
>-|TRBJ1-5|TRBV15
CATSNDGGPVQPQHF
>once|TRBJ1-2|TRBV19
CASSIDRGPPNYGYTF
>-|TRBJ1-2|TRBV9
CASSVCQLYGYTF
>-|TRBJ1-2|TRBV18
CASSQIVTRRLYGYTF